This TCR beta chain stems from a study of graft-versus-host responses after intestinal transplantation. Background on the study: Recipients underwent multivisceral, liver-intestinal, or isolated intestinal transplants. Anti-thymocyte globulin was used for induction in all recipients, who then took tacrolimus and steroids for roughly three years. Findings and caveats of the study: Recipient marrow held GvH clones, some first seen in ileum or blood. Allografts of one patient group, those with graft-donor T cell macrochimerism, had high graft-versus-host to host-versus-graft clonal ratios.

As concerns this clone: The antigen is unknown.

Profiling relied on immunoSEQ multiplex PCR, and the TCRdb table lists in-frame clones only, not all of them. The repertoire holds some 90,000 clones, with about 89% as singletons. From germline, CDR1 is MNHEY and CDR2 SMNVEV (reference sequence). Trimming pared 7 bases from V and 7 bases from J, leaving 8 bases between. The CDR3 extends over 11 amino acids. The sample here was unstimulated CD8+ T cells sorted from spleen or lymph node cells, taken before intestinal transplant. The source of this sequence is a human donor who received an intestinal transplant. The rearrangement joins TRBV27 to TRBJ1-5; no firm D call. CDR3 bases: TGTGCCAGCAATCGACGGCAGCCCCAGCATTTT. Its translation is CASNRRQPQHF.